The rows below give T cell receptor beta chains drawn from one sample of a study of CD8+ T cells in alopecia areata. Assay: immunoSEQ multiplex PCR; the TCRdb copy retains only in-frame clones and omits some. The table shows some 120,000 clones, with approximately 54% occurring only once. Sequencing used CD8+ T cells sorted from blood, obtained at week 24, from a patient treated with tofacitinib. The receptors were sampled from a human donor with alopecia areata. The CDR3 runs from the conserved cysteine through the conserved F or W. Each record gives: V gene, J gene, D gene, clone size, CDR3 DNA, CDR3 protein. D genes are given only for firm matches. Some rows mark clone size as missing; the rest say once, few, many or name a class of expanded clone.

>TRBV4-3|TRBJ2-6|NA|NA
TGCGCCAGCAGCCAAGGATACCGGGGGGCCCCTGGGGCCAACGTCCTGACTTTC
CASSQGYRGAPGANVLTF
>TRBV30|TRBJ1-1|NA|NA
TGTGCCTGGCAACAGGGTTGGAACACTGAAGCTTTCTTT
CAWQQGWNTEAFF
>TRBV29-1|TRBJ2-1|TRBD1|NA
TGCAGCGCAGAAGCCACAGGGGCAGGCTACAATGAGCAGTTCTTC
CSAEATGAGYNEQFF
>TRBV5-4|TRBJ1-1|NA|NA
TGTGCCAGCAGCTTGAAAGGGGGGACCAACACTGAAGCTTTCTTT
CASSLKGGTNTEAFF
>TRBV30|TRBJ2-7|NA|NA
TGTGCCTGGAGTGTACTCGAGGGGCCCTACGAGCAGTACTTC
CAWSVLEGPYEQYF
>TRBV4-3|TRBJ1-1|NA|NA
TGCGCCAGCAGCCAAGCACAGGGTATGAACACTGAAGCTTTCTTT
CASSQAQGMNTEAFF
>TRBV27|TRBJ2-7|NA|NA
TGTGCCAGCAGTTTACCCCCCTACGAGCAGTACTTC
CASSLPPYEQYF
>TRBV6-5|TRBJ1-1|NA|NA
TGTGCCAGCAGCCCCGGGGGGCTGGGCACTGAAGCTTTCTTT
CASSPGGLGTEAFF
>TRBV5-6|TRBJ1-5|NA|NA
TGTGCCAGCAGCTTGGGGGTGGCAGATAGCAATCAGCCCCAGCATTTT
CASSLGVADSNQPQHF
>TRBV19|TRBJ2-3|NA|NA
TGTGCCAGTAGTATAGTCCACATTTTGGCGGATACGCAGTATTTT
CASSIVHILADTQYF
>TRBV7-3|TRBJ2-5|NA|few
TGTGCCAGCAGCTTTCTAGGGGGCCAAGAGACCCAGTACTTC
CASSFLGGQETQYF
>TRBV7-4|TRBJ1-1|NA|NA
TGTGCCAGCAGCCCGGACACGAACACTGAAGCTTTCTTT
CASSPDTNTEAFF
>TRBV30|TRBJ1-2|NA|NA
TGTGCCTGGAGTGTCGGGGAGGAGTATGGCTACACCTTC
CAWSVGEEYGYTF
>TRBV29-1|TRBJ1-2|NA|NA
TGCAGCGTTGAAGGAGGGAATGGCTACACCTTC
CSVEGGNGYTF
>TRBV27|TRBJ1-2|NA|few
TGTGCCAGCAGTTTTACCACTAACTATGGCTACACCTTC
CASSFTTNYGYTF
>TRBV29-1|TRBJ2-1|TRBD1|few
TGCAGCGTTGAAGGGACAGGGGGCGGTGAGCAGTTCTTC
CSVEGTGGGEQFF
>TRBV5-6|TRBJ1-6|NA|NA
TGTGCCAGCAGCTTCATAAGGACTTGGTTTTCACCCCTCCACTTT
CASSFIRTWFSPLHF
>TRBV5-1|TRBJ1-5|NA|NA
TGCGCCAGAAACCGGGTCAAGAGTCAGCCCCAGCATTTT
CARNRVKSQPQHF
>TRBV6-6|TRBJ1-1|NA|NA
TGTGCCAGCAGTGAGCAGAACACTGAAGCTTTCTTT
CASSEQNTEAFF
>TRBV4-3|TRBJ1-6|TRBD1|NA
TGCGCCAGCAGCCACGGACAGGGGAATAATTCACCCCTCCACTTT
CASSHGQGNNSPLHF
>TRBV9|TRBJ2-5|NA|NA
TGTGCCAGCAGCCCCCGGGGCAGCACCCAGTACTTC
CASSPRGSTQYF
>TRBV4-3|TRBJ1-1|NA|NA
TGCGCCAGCAGCCAATTGGAGGGGAACACTGAAGCTTTCTTT
CASSQLEGNTEAFF
>TRBV5-5|TRBJ2-3|TRBD2|NA
TGTGCCAGCAGCTCGGCGGGGGATTTTGGGACAGATACGCAGTATTTT
CASSSAGDFGTDTQYF
>TRBV30|TRBJ1-2|TRBD1|NA
TGTGCCTGGAGTGTAAAAGGGGGCAGGGGCTACACCTTC
CAWSVKGGRGYTF